The sequence of this TCR beta chain was determined in a study of blood T cell repertoires in COVID-19. The V gene end was trimmed by 5 bases and the J gene end by 4 bases; junction bases not matched to a gene: 12. In germline, CDR1 is SGHNT, CDR2 YYREEE (reference sequence). The CDR3 extends over 16 amino acids. Sequenced by immunoSEQ multiplex PCR; TCRdb stores in-frame clones only, minus some. The table shows 55,000 to 75,000 clones, with 70% to 90% occurring only once. The rearrangement links TRBV5-4 to TRBJ1-1, with 9 bases fitting TRBD1. The receptor's source is a human donor with active COVID-19. The donor label of this sample is uncertain. Sequencing input: peripheral blood. CDR3 residues: CASSSDRDRELTEAFF. The CDR3 DNA follows: TGTGCCAGCAGTTCAGACCGGGACAGGGAACTCACTGAAGCTTTCTTT.